This entry describes one T cell receptor (beta chain). No antigen is known for it. The sample originates from a study of cytomegalovirus exposure and HLA in healthy donors. Findings of the study overall: Only CMV serostatus was available as immune exposure information. In vitro data verified a few CMV-associated chains as specific for CMV antigens. Exclusion as indistinguishable affected some V segments, including TRBV6-2 and TRBV6-3.

Germline lookup yields CDR1 MGHRA and CDR2 YSYEKL. This CDR3 is built from 16 residues. Germline trimming cut 4 bases from V and 4 bases from J; bases unmatched to any gene: 12. The study ran its PCR with 60 Vbeta and 13 Jbeta primers. Libraries were prepared by immunoSEQ multiplex PCR; TCRdb keeps only in-frame clonotypes and omits some of them. The profile shows about 160,000 clones, 65% to 80% of them singletons. Sample: PBMCs. This rearrangement joins TRBV4-1 to TRBJ2-7; 8 bases agree with TRBD2. The clonotype comes from a man aged 35 to 55 in good health and CMV-seronegative. The CDR3: CASSLSGRRSPYEQYF. The CDR3 bases are TGCGCCAGCAGCCTAAGCGGGAGACGGTCCCCGTACGAGCAGTACTTC.